Included here is one T cell receptor beta chain sequence, with context. Authors' data handling: Amplification from reference gene primers served as the basis for estimated nucleated cell counts. Some clones are missing from TCRdb's copy, which holds only in-frame ones; the method was immunoSEQ multiplex PCR. The V and J calls and clone size are taken from that table; D and trimming were inferred from the DNA. The data contain approximately 140,000 clones, about 91% of them seen just once; the ten biggest clones take up 28%. Germline V gene lookup returns CDR1 LGHNT and CDR2 FRNRAP. Unmatched junction bases numbered 4, after V lost 0 bases and J lost 5 bases. The CDR3 spans 16 residues. This record belongs to a study of blood T cell repertoires in COVID-19. On the study more broadly: Samples representing acute and convalescent COVID-19 were sourced from the United States, Italy and Spain. From T cells, B-cell-depleted T cells, or PBMCs came the material, which was cDNA or gDNA.

The sample was peripheral blood. The chain joins TRBV12-5 to TRBJ2-1; 10 positions match TRBD2. This sequence originates from a human donor in a cohort sampled during active COVID-19. CDR3 sequence reads: CASGLVAGGPNNEQFF. In DNA form, the CDR3 reads TGTGCTAGTGGTTTGGTAGCGGGGGGGCCCAACAATGAGCAGTTCTTC.